Below, 25 T cell receptor beta chains from the same sample are listed, as sequenced in a study of response to subunit inactivated influenza vaccine. TCRdb fed the RT-PCR reads into MiXCR, producing one record per CDR3 protein. The repertoire consists of hundreds of thousands of distinct CDR3 sequences, with 10% to 11% occurring once and the leading ten covering roughly 12%. Source: PBMCs from blood, taken 45 days after vaccination. These receptors originate from a man aged 50-59 years who received an inactivated influenza vaccine.

This clonotype was picked up a small number of times. The chain carries TRBV20-1 and TRBJ1-3; D gene unclear. V gave up 3 bases and J gave up 1 base, with 7 bases separating them. CDR1 is DFQATT, CDR2 SNEGSKA, per germline (reference sequence). The CDR3 is 13 amino acids. The CDR3 sequence is CSASHDSGNTIYF. The CDR3 coding sequence is TGCAGTGCTAGCCATGATTCTGGAAACACCATATATTTT.

The chain combines TRBV7-9 with TRBJ2-5, with D possibly TRBD2 on 7 matching bases. Trimming left V 5 bases short and J 3 bases short, with 13 bases between. The germline CDR1 and CDR2 sequences are SEHNR and FQNEAQ (reference sequence). This CDR3 spans 14 amino acids. The CDR3 loop is CASSAPGGEETQYF. In nucleotides, the CDR3 is TGTGCCAGCAGCGCCCCGGGGGGCGAAGAGACCCAGTACTTC.

The V call is TRBV7-9, the J call TRBJ2-5, with TRBD2 identical over 11 bases. J was trimmed by 1 base and V by 5 bases; bases with no gene match: 6. The V gene's germline CDR1 is SEHNR and CDR2 FQNEAQ (reference sequence). The CDR3 length is 16 residues. In nucleotides, the CDR3 is TGTGCCAGCAGCGGGACTAGCGGACCTCTCCAAGAGACCCAGTACTTC. Amino acid sequence: CASSGTSGPLQETQYF.

This clonotype came up a few times. V gene TRBV15 combines with J gene TRBJ2-7; TRBD1 agrees at 9 bases. From germline, CDR1 is LNHNV and CDR2 YYDKDF (reference sequence). The V and J ends lost 4 bases and 4 bases, in that order; junction bases with no gene match: 5. The CDR3 totals 14 residues. For the CDR3, the DNA is TGTGCCACCAGCAAATCGGGACAGGGTTACGAGCAGTACTTC. This gives the protein CATSKSGQGYEQYF.

This clonotype was recorded a few times. This sequence joins TRBV7-2 and TRBJ2-7; D is uncertain. The V and J ends lost 4 bases and 7 bases respectively, with 8 bases between them. The CDR3 is 11 amino acids. Germline V lookup: CDR1 SGHTA, CDR2 FQGNSA. The DNA of the CDR3 is TGTGCCAGCAGCTCTTCTTTGGAGCAGTACTTC. This translates into CASSSSLEQYF.

The genes are TRBV6-2 or TRBV6-3 and TRBJ2-7; tentative D call: TRBD2 (6 bases). This CDR3 comprises 17 residues. With 5 bases removed from V and 0 bases from J, the gap between germline ends came to 20 bases. Germline assignment: CDR1 MNHEY and CDR2 SVGEGT. The DNA for the CDR3 is TGTGCCAGCAGTACGGCGGAGGGCAGCTGGGTCTCCTACGAGCAGTACTTC. Its translation is CASSTAEGSWVSYEQYF.

This chain connects TRBV5-6 to TRBJ2-3; TRBD2 matches 9 bases. J gave up 3 bases and V 4 bases, and 9 bases lay outside the gene matches. CDR1 and CDR2 from the germline V gene are SGHDT and YYEEEE. This CDR3 contains 16 residues. The CDR3 DNA sequence: TGTGCCAGCAGCGCTTGGGCGGGGGGGCTAACAGATACGCAGTATTTT. Its protein is CASSAWAGGLTDTQYF.

This clonotype came up many times. The genes are TRBV15 and TRBJ1-4; 7 nucleotides match TRBD1. Losses at the gene ends were 4 bases for V and 4 bases for J; bases not matched to a gene: 6. The germline V gene has CDR1 LNHNV and CDR2 YYDKDF (reference sequence). CDR3 length: 15 amino acids. CDR3 sequence: CATSIRTGLNEKLFF. The CDR3, as DNA: TGTGCCACCAGCATTCGGACAGGACTTAATGAAAAACTGTTTTTT.

This clonotype was observed a few times. This chain links TRBV7-2 with TRBJ2-2; D remains unclear. The CDR3 length is 17 residues. Germline V gene lookup returns CDR1 SGHTA and CDR2 FQGNSA. Trimming cost V 5 bases and J 2 bases, with 18 bases left between them. CDR3 nucleotides: TGTGCCAGCAGCACCACCTCCTGGGCAAGTAACACCGGGGAGCTGTTTTTT. It yields the protein CASSTTSWASNTGELFF.

This clonotype has at least ten counts. The chain recombines TRBV6-1 with TRBJ1-5; the match to TRBD1 covers 9 bases. CDR3 length equals 15 residues. From germline, CDR1 is MNHNS and CDR2 SASEGT. The trim removed 5 bases at V and 4 bases at J, leaving 6 bases unmatched. The DNA for the CDR3 is TGTGCCAGCAGTCCCCCCGGGACAGGGAATCAGCCCCAGCATTTT. This translates into CASSPPGTGNQPQHF.

The chain employs TRBV5-8 and TRBJ2-2, with D perhaps given as TRBD1 or TRBD2 (6 bases each). Germline V gives CDR1 SGHTS, CDR2 YDEGEE. The CDR3 contains 15 residues. V lost 3 bases to trimming and J lost 5 bases, with 14 bases between them. The CDR3 loop is CASSWGDIWTGELFF. For the CDR3, the DNA is TGTGCCAGCAGCTGGGGGGACATCTGGACCGGGGAGCTGTTTTTT.

A few counts support this clonotype. The V and J genes are TRBV7-9 and TRBJ1-1; a possible D gene is TRBD1 (6 bases). This CDR3 contains 14 residues. The V end was cut by 5 bases, the J end by 1 base, with 11 bases between. From germline, CDR1 is SEHNR and CDR2 FQNEAQ (reference sequence). CDR3 sequence reads: CASSKGQKNTEAFF. In nucleotides, the CDR3 is TGTGCCAGCAGCAAGGGACAAAAGAACACTGAAGCTTTCTTT. Together with reference TRBV7-9 and TRBJ1-1, the CDR3 gives the full variable domain: DTGVSQNPRHKITKRGQNVTFRCDPISEHNRLYWYRQTLGQGPEFLTYFQNEAQLEKSRLLSDRFSAERPKGSFSTLEIQRTEQGDSAMYLCASSKGQKNTEAFFGQGTRLTVV.

The sample holds a few counts of this clonotype. This CDR3 is CASSSTRLQETQYF. CDR3 DNA: TGTGCCAGCAGCTCTACTAGACTACAAGAGACCCAGTACTTC. V gene TRBV7-2 combines with J gene TRBJ2-5; tentative D call: TRBD2 (5 bases). V gave up 4 bases and J gave up 2 bases, with 11 bases separating them. Germline V lookup: CDR1 SGHTA, CDR2 FQGNSA. The CDR3 has 14 amino acids.

The sample holds a few counts of this clonotype. CDR3 DNA: TGTGCCATCAGTGACCTCCGGGACCGACCCTACGAGCAGTACTTC. As protein: CAISDLRDRPYEQYF. The chain carries TRBV10-3 and TRBJ2-7, with D perhaps matching TRBD1 or TRBD2 (5 bases each). Trimming cost V 3 bases and J 2 bases, with 14 bases left between them. Per the germline V gene, CDR1 is ENHRY and CDR2 is SYGVKD. The CDR3 consists of 15 residues.

This clonotype was counted only a few times. This chain uses TRBV5-1 with TRBJ2-2, with a tentative D call TRBD1 (6 bases). Per germline, CDR1 SGHRS and CDR2 YFSETQ. The CDR3 sequence is 15 residues long. V lost 4 bases to trimming and J lost 0 bases, with 10 bases between them. The chain's CDR3 is CASSGGHTNTGELFF. Here the CDR3 DNA reads TGCGCCAGCAGCGGGGGACACACGAACACCGGGGAGCTGTTTTTT. The whole variable domain, filled in from reference TRBV5-1 and TRBJ2-2, reads KAGVTQTPRYLIKTRGQQVTLSCSPISGHRSVSWYQQTPGQGLQFLFEYFSETQRNKGNFPGRFSGRQFSNSRSEMNVSTLELGDSALYLCASSGGHTNTGELFFGEGSRLTVL.

The table lists this clonotype with many counts. The chain's CDR3 is CASSWHRDRGYEQYF. CDR3 nucleotides: TGTGCCAGCAGCTGGCACCGGGACAGGGGTTACGAGCAGTACTTC. This chain uses TRBV7-9 with TRBJ2-7; 10 bases map to TRBD1. J gave up 4 bases and V 4 bases, and 7 bases lay outside the gene matches. The CDR3 has 15 residues. Per the germline V gene, CDR1 is SEHNR and CDR2 is FQNEAQ (reference sequence). Full variable domain (missing parts from reference TRBV7-9 and TRBJ2-7): DTGVSQNPRHKITKRGQNVTFRCDPISEHNRLYWYRQTLGQGPEFLTYFQNEAQLEKSRLLSDRFSAERPKGSFSTLEIQRTEQGDSAMYLCASSWHRDRGYEQYFGPGTRLTVT.

V gene TRBV29-1 combines with J gene TRBJ2-7; either TRBD1 or TRBD2 may fit D (6 bases each). Germline CDR1 reads SQVTM; CDR2 reads ANQGSEA. The CDR3 consists of 13 residues. Trimming pared 6 bases from V and 4 bases from J, leaving 16 bases between. The CDR3 reads CSVRVGGIYEQYF. The DNA of the CDR3 is TGCAGCGTCCGGGTGGGGGGCATATACGAGCAGTACTTC.

There are many counts of this clonotype. V and J are TRBV29-1 and TRBJ2-1, with TRBD2 matching 9 bases. V lost 6 bases and J lost 2; bases outside the gene matches: 14. Germline V gene lookup returns CDR1 SQVTM and CDR2 ANQGSEA. The CDR3 is 17 amino acids. The CDR3 DNA follows: TGCAGCGTAACGACTAGCGGACTACGAACCACCTACAATGAGCAGTTCTTC. It yields the protein CSVTTSGLRTTYNEQFF.

The gene calls are TRBV7-2 and TRBJ2-1; 14 nucleotides match TRBD2. The CDR3 is 15 amino acids. V lost 1 base to trimming and J lost 13 bases; unmatched junction nucleotides: 6. Germline CDR1 is SGHTA and CDR2 is FQGNSA. The CDR3 DNA reads as TGTGCCAGCAGCTTAGTGGGACTAGCGGGAGATCCTCAGTTCTTC. Its translation: CASSLVGLAGDPQFF.

In this sample, this clonotype turned up many times. The rearrangement uses TRBV20-1 and TRBJ2-2; no reliable D call. There are 16 residues in the CDR3. Germline CDR1 is DFQATT and CDR2 is SNEGSKA (reference sequence). The V and J ends lost 1 base and 1 base respectively, with 13 bases between them. The CDR3 protein is CSARAPLTGNTGELFF. The DNA of the CDR3 is TGCAGTGCTAGAGCTCCTCTGACTGGGAACACCGGGGAGCTGTTTTTT.

The sample holds a few counts of this clonotype. The genes are TRBV27 and TRBJ1-6; D remains unclear. The CDR3 has 13 amino acids. Per germline, CDR1 MNHEY and CDR2 SMNVEV (reference sequence). Trimming cost V 3 bases and J 7 bases, with 7 bases left between them. CDR3 DNA sequence: TGTGCCAGCAGTTTTCTCAACAATTCACCCCTCCACTTT. Amino acid sequence: CASSFLNNSPLHF.

The rearrangement links TRBV7-6 to TRBJ1-2, with 10 bases aligning to TRBD1. V dropped 6 bases and J dropped 7; count of bases not matched to a gene: 5. The CDR3 has 13 amino acids. From germline, CDR1 is SGHVS and CDR2 FNYEAQ. The CDR3 DNA is TGTGCCAGCAGTGCTGGGACAGGGGCTGGCTACACCTTC. It translates to CASSAGTGAGYTF.

This clonotype was counted between two and nine times. V and J are TRBV5-1 and TRBJ2-2; D is ambiguous. Germline V gene data show CDR1 as SGHRS and CDR2 as YFSETQ. With 4 bases removed from V and 0 bases from J, the gap between germline ends came to 4 bases. This CDR3 is built from 13 residues. The CDR3 DNA follows: TGCGCCAGCAGCGGGGCGAACACCGGGGAGCTGTTTTTT. Amino acid sequence: CASSGANTGELFF.

This chain joins TRBV6-1 and TRBJ2-7, with TRBD1 identical over 9 bases. Germline CDR1 reads MNHNS; CDR2 reads SASEGT. The junction had 8 bases not matched to a gene; V was cut back by 8 bases and J by 3 bases. The CDR3 has 14 residues. CDR3 residues: CASRQGGIDYEQYF. The CDR3, as DNA: TGTGCCAGCCGACAGGGGGGAATCGACTACGAGCAGTACTTC.

A few counts support this clonotype. CDR3 nucleotide sequence: TGCAGTGCTGGCCCGGCAGTCCAAGAGACCCAGTACTTC. It codes for CSAGPAVQETQYF. The rearrangement links TRBV20-1 to TRBJ2-5; D gene uncertain. Germline V gene sequence: CDR1 DFQATT, CDR2 SNEGSKA (reference sequence). Trimming shortened V by 5 bases and J by 1 base, and 11 bases separated the two germline ends. This CDR3 contains 13 residues.